A selection of T cell receptor beta chains follows, all from one sample in a study of spatial heterogeneity in lung cancer. MiXCR, applied by TCRdb to the 5' RACE reads, yields one record per CDR3 protein. The sample records 6,800 or so distinct CDR3 sequences, 6% to 9% being singletons. Material: lung tumor tissue, obtained at surgery. The receptors were gathered from a male donor with early-stage non-small cell lung cancer. Each CDR3 is given with its conserved first and last residue. D genes are given only for firm matches. Expanded clones are given a class, and other clones once, few, many or no size at all.

j_gene	v_gene	d_gene	abundance	CDR3aa	CDR3nt
TRBJ1-5	TRBV19	TRBD1	medium-sized	CASKSSGTAYQPQHF	TGTGCCAGTAAATCCTCCGGGACAGCTTATCAGCCCCAGCATTTT
TRBJ1-6	TRBV6-5	-	many	CASSSIGELDSPLHF	TGTGCCAGCAGTTCTATAGGGGAGTTAGATTCACCCCTCCACTTT
TRBJ2-2	TRBV20-1	TRBD2	medium-sized	CSARVGRRELFF	TGCAGTGCTAGAGTCGGGAGGAGGGAGCTGTTTTTT
TRBJ1-5	TRBV6-5	-	medium-sized	CASSYYLGMPQHF	TGTGCCAGCAGTTATTATCTTGGGATGCCCCAGCATTTT
TRBJ1-5	TRBV4-1	-	-	CASSQVYRGNQPQHF	TGCGCCAGCAGCCAAGTTTACAGGGGCAATCAGCCCCAGCATTTT
TRBJ2-5	TRBV4-1	-	many	CASSQGSPGGRETQYF	TGCGCCAGCAGCCAAGGGTCTCCCGGGGGAAGAGAGACCCAGTACTTC
TRBJ1-3	TRBV7-9	-	many	CASSLEGGNSGNTIYF	TGTGCCAGCAGCTTAGAAGGGGGGAACTCTGGAAACACCATATATTTT
TRBJ2-1	TRBV7-8	TRBD1	-	CASSLVPDRIYNEQFF	TGTGCCAGCAGCTTAGTCCCGGACAGGATCTACAATGAGCAGTTCTTC
TRBJ2-5	TRBV12-3/TRBV12-4	-	medium-sized	CASSSTTDHQETQYF	TGTGCCAGCAGTTCCACGACAGACCATCAAGAGACCCAGTACTTC
TRBJ1-5	TRBV4-2	-	few	CASSQVRGQGESQHF	TGTGCCAGCAGCCAAGTCAGGGGACAAGGGGAGTCCCAGCATTTT
TRBJ2-5	TRBV5-1	-	medium-sized	CASSLAAGSETQYF	TGCGCCAGCAGCTTGGCGGCCGGCTCAGAGACCCAGTACTTC
TRBJ2-2	TRBV20-1	TRBD2	-	CSARGGLAGELFF	TGCAGTGCTAGGGGAGGACTAGCCGGGGAGCTGTTTTTT
TRBJ2-1	TRBV10-2	TRBD2	medium-sized	CASRGAGAASYNEQFF	TGCGCCAGCAGAGGAGCGGGAGCGGCCTCCTACAATGAGCAGTTCTTC
TRBJ2-2	TRBV9	-	medium-sized	CASSEGGGTTGELFF	TGTGCCAGCAGCGAGGGGGGAGGCACCACCGGGGAGCTGTTTTTT
TRBJ2-7	TRBV6-6	TRBD2	many	CASSYWGTSGSYEQYF	TGTGCCAGCAGTTACTGGGGGACTAGCGGGAGCTACGAGCAGTACTTC
TRBJ2-5	TRBV20-1	TRBD2	many	CSASGTSGGRETQYF	TGCAGTGCTTCAGGGACTAGCGGGGGGAGGGAGACCCAGTACTTC
TRBJ2-1	TRBV7-3	-	many	CASSSQAATTIGGEQFF	TGTGCCAGCAGCTCCCAGGCGGCGACGACCATCGGTGGTGAGCAGTTCTTC
TRBJ2-3	TRBV2	TRBD1	medium-sized	CASNRQGSDTQYF	TGTGCCAGCAATCGACAGGGCTCAGATACGCAGTATTTT
TRBJ2-7	TRBV21-1	-	few	CASSHKRGGPYEQYF	TGTGCCAGCAGCCACAAGAGGGGGGGACCCTACGAGCAGTACTTC
TRBJ2-5	TRBV29-1	-	many	CSVGRGPQETQYF	TGCAGCGTTGGGAGGGGGCCCCAAGAGACCCAGTACTTC
TRBJ2-5	TRBV11-2	TRBD1	-	CASSLVSGGFQETQYF	TGTGCCAGCAGCTTAGTCTCAGGGGGTTTCCAAGAGACCCAGTACTTC
TRBJ1-5	TRBV20-1	-	many	CSASYRAHGRDQPQHF	TGCAGTGCTAGTTACAGGGCTCACGGGAGGGATCAGCCCCAGCATTTT
TRBJ2-7	TRBV29-1	TRBD1	medium-sized	CSVGGQGLYEQYF	TGCAGCGTGGGAGGACAGGGCCTCTACGAGCAGTACTTC
TRBJ1-2	TRBV18	TRBD1	-	CASSPGTGGAGGYTF	TGTGCCAGCTCACCCGGGACAGGGGGCGCCGGTGGCTACACCTTC
TRBJ2-2	TRBV14	-	medium-sized	CASSHTEILTGELFF	TGTGCCAGCAGCCATACTGAGATACTCACCGGGGAGCTGTTTTTT
TRBJ2-6	TRBV18	-	medium-sized	CASSPFSDPFGSNVLTF	TGTGCCAGCTCACCCTTCTCGGATCCCTTTGGGTCCAACGTCCTGACTTTC
TRBJ2-5	TRBV5-1	TRBD1	-	CASSFGQGGTQYF	TGCGCCAGCAGCTTCGGACAGGGTGGGACCCAGTACTTC
TRBJ2-7	TRBV3-1	-	many	CASSQGHPSYEQYF	TGTGCCAGCAGCCAAGGCCACCCTTCCTACGAGCAGTACTTC
TRBJ2-4	TRBV28	-	medium-sized	CASRGSLAKNIQYF	TGTGCCAGCAGGGGCAGCCTAGCCAAAAACATTCAGTACTTC
TRBJ2-1	TRBV10-2	TRBD1	medium-sized	CASSIGQGAYNEQFF	TGCGCCAGCAGCATTGGGCAGGGGGCATACAATGAGCAGTTCTTC
TRBJ1-1	TRBV6-1	-	many	CASWRWNTEAFF	TGTGCCAGCTGGAGGTGGAACACTGAAGCTTTCTTT
TRBJ2-2	TRBV2	-	many	CASSTAMNTGELFF	TGTGCCAGCAGTACAGCCATGAACACCGGGGAGCTGTTTTTT
TRBJ2-1	TRBV9	-	many	CASSASALRMREQFF	TGTGCCAGCAGCGCCTCGGCACTTCGGATGAGAGAGCAGTTCTTC
TRBJ1-1	TRBV5-1	-	medium-sized	CATKGSQANTEAFF	TGCGCCACCAAAGGTAGCCAGGCGAACACTGAAGCTTTCTTT
TRBJ2-3	TRBV7-2	TRBD2	medium-sized	CASSSATSGTDTQYF	TGTGCCAGCAGCTCCGCGACTAGCGGCACAGATACGCAGTATTTT
TRBJ2-3	TRBV28	TRBD2	medium-sized	CASSSAGLAGVTDTQYF	TGTGCCAGCAGTTCCGCTGGACTAGCGGGAGTAACAGATACGCAGTATTTT
TRBJ2-2	TRBV9	-	many	CASSVAGVGSGELFF	TGTGCCAGCAGCGTAGCGGGAGTAGGGTCCGGGGAGCTGTTTTTT
TRBJ1-6	TRBV10-2	-	-	CASSESQGDSPLHF	TGCGCCAGCAGTGAGTCTCAGGGTGATTCACCCCTCCACTTT
TRBJ1-2	TRBV3-1	-	many	CASSQAGDYGYTF	TGTGCCAGCTCCCAGGCCGGGGACTATGGCTACACCTTC
TRBJ2-5	TRBV12-3/TRBV12-4	-	medium-sized	CASTSRADGETQYF	TGTGCCAGCACCTCCCGGGCGGATGGAGAGACCCAGTACTTC
TRBJ2-5	TRBV5-1	-	many	CASSSGQPQETQYF	TGCGCCAGCAGCTCCGGGCAGCCCCAAGAGACCCAGTACTTC
TRBJ1-2	TRBV9	-	many	CASSGTIGYGYTF	TGTGCCAGCAGCGGGACGATAGGCTATGGCTACACCTTC
TRBJ2-1	TRBV7-3	-	large	CASSTVQIDEQFF	TGTGCCAGCAGCACCGTCCAGATAGATGAACAGTTCTTC
TRBJ1-1	TRBV7-2	-	few	CASMRVGTEAFF	TGTGCCAGTATGCGGGTCGGCACTGAAGCTTTCTTT
TRBJ1-5	TRBV19	-	many	CASSSGTSNQPQHF	TGTGCCAGTAGCTCCGGGACGTCAAATCAGCCCCAGCATTTT